This T cell receptor beta chain comes out of a study of T cell responses to AZD1222 COVID-19 vaccine (dated by TCRdb to the early 2020s). In terms of the full investigation: Because spike-specific TCR depth and breadth did not differ between the two schedules, AZD1222 recipients who got a second dose at roughly 4 weeks were pooled with those who got a second dose at roughly 12 weeks. Trial participants were enrolled by age into 18-55, 56-69 and 70-plus year subgroups, with roughly 150, 30 and 60 TCR-sequenced participants respectively. A total of 233 trial participants underwent TCR sequencing, of whom more than 200 had received two doses of AZD1222 and about 25 had received two doses of the MenACWY control vaccine.

The CDR3 regions of human TCRbeta chains were analyzed by immunosequencing. The original methods were these. Repertoire TCRs were checked for matches against a reference library of SARS-CoV-2-specific TCRs that had been generated using the MIRA antigen-specificity platform. Breadth was defined as the fraction of unique TCRs that were SARS-CoV-2-associated, and depth was defined as the fraction of total T cells that were SARS-CoV-2-associated. Each spike-specific TCR was assigned to its reactive spike region and to a CD4 or CD8 class using the MIRA data. Log10-transformed breadth and depth values were compared by one-way ANOVA with Sidak's multiple comparisons tests. The clones in this table, taken by TCRdb from immuneACCESS, are in-frame only. Not every clone is retained; where verified, under half of the shortfall comes from an unresolved V gene, and the cause of the rest is unknown. V and J calls and clone size come straight from that table; D and trimming were deduced from the DNA. The sample table records about 120,000 clones; 92% of these occur just once. The top ten constitute around 15% of the sample.

Notes on this clone: Its antigen is currently not known. No base quality values were provided; no much bigger clone lies one nucleotide off.

The V end loses 0 bases and the J end loses 12 bases, and a stretch of 15 bases separates them. Reading the germline V gene gives CDR1 MGHRA and CDR2 YSYEKL. The CDR3 runs 13 amino acids, cysteine and phenylalanine included. Just the 39-base CDR3 DNA is kept, in frame starting at base 1. Results the study describes overall, beyond this receptor: Reportedly, almost half of the unique spike-specific TCRs recognized epitopes lying outside the regions that are mutated in the B.1.351 and B.1.1.7 variants. CD4 TCRs associated with the vaccine covered the entire spike protein, and the dominant responses were in regions 160-218 and 743-854. Only six AZD1222 recipients were SARS-CoV-2 seropositive at baseline, limiting conclusions about previously exposed vaccinees. After two AZD1222 doses, spike-specific TCR breadth and depth were significantly higher than at day 0 and than in MenACWY recipients. In the small 56-69-year group, the increase in depth fell short of significance, most likely because of low power. Most participants were white British and females outnumbered males, and the authors suggested that clonal diversity may have been underestimated. Because no day 14 peak-response samples were available, repertoires were characterized only after the peak T cell response.

Interpreted using the paper, the time point label stands for: baseline before first vaccination. The vaccinee samples were drawn from two UK trials, COV001 and COV002, one of which was a single-blind randomized controlled phase 2/3 trial testing AZD1222 (ChAdOx1 nCoV-19) in healthy adults. For TCRbeta chain sequencing, PBMC samples were collected from trial participants at day 0 and at day 28 after the second dose. The source is an adult in good health. Sequences were derived from peripheral blood, sampled on day 0 of AZD1222 vaccination. The chain is encoded by TRBV4-1 joined to TRBJ2-7; the D gene may be TRBD1 or TRBD2, since each aligns over 6 bases. CDR3 sequence: CASSQEGGGVGYF. The DNA sequence is given as TGCGCCAGCAGCCAAGAGGGGGGCGGGGTTGGGTACTTC.